This T cell receptor beta chain was sequenced during a study of tumor and adjacent non-tumor tissue in lung cancer. Overall study results and limits: Normal lung showed higher cumulative top 100 clone frequency than tumor.

The template was RNA from unsorted bulk tissue. A modified ARM-PCR protocol with three rounds of nested PCR amplified TCRbeta. TCRdb reanalysed the multiplex PCR reads using MiXCR and keeps one entry per CDR3 protein. This sample carries under 95,000 distinct CDR3 sequences, roughly 70% of them seen once, and the ten largest clones take 15% to 20%. V was shortened by 3 bases and J by 1 base, with 17 bases between the two germline ends. CDR1 and CDR2 (germline): SGHDT, YYEEEE. CDR3 length: 17 amino acids. With respect to this clonotype: Its antigen remains unknown.

The receptor's source is a man between 60 and 75 years old with non-small cell lung cancer. The chain recombines TRBV5-6 with TRBJ1-5, with D uncertain. Sample: lung tumor tissue. CDR3 protein: CASSSSEDRGSNQPQHF. The CDR3 DNA reads TGTGCCAGCAGCTCTTCGGAGGACCGGGGAAGCAATCAGCCCCAGCATTTT.